This passage covers 5 T cell receptor beta chains from one sample sequenced in a study of blood T cells in healthy people across ages. Alongside a J-beta primer mix, a sample-barcoded 5' primer served in a second PCR lasting about 7 to 11 cycles. TCRdb used MiXCR to reprocess the 5' RACE reads, holding one entry per CDR3 protein. Altogether more than 1,400,000 distinct CDR3 sequences are present, 40% to 50% being singletons, with the ten largest covering roughly 7.7%. The sample was blood. These receptors were obtained from a woman aged 18-29 years in good health.

This clonotype was seen only a few times. The chain couples TRBV27 to TRBJ2-1, with 9 bases aligning to TRBD2. Germline assignment: CDR1 MNHEY and CDR2 SMNVEV (reference sequence). CDR3 length equals 18 residues. V lost 6 bases to trimming and J lost 6 bases; unmatched junction nucleotides: 18. This CDR3 reads CASSIPPKAGGLGNEQFF. CDR3 coding DNA: TGTGCCAGCAGCATACCCCCGAAGGCGGGAGGGTTGGGCAATGAGCAGTTCTTC.

This clonotype showed up just a few times. This chain joins TRBV7-2 and TRBJ2-3; D is unresolved. Germline-derived CDR1 and CDR2 are SGHTA and FQGNSA. Between the trimmed V and J ends, which lost 2 bases and 2 bases, there was a span of 11 bases. This CDR3 contains 15 residues. CDR3 sequence: CASSLPRTITDTQYF. CDR3 DNA: TGTGCCAGCAGCTTACCTAGGACCATCACAGATACGCAGTATTTT.

The rearrangement links TRBV2 to TRBJ2-5; D possibly uses TRBD1 or TRBD2 (5 bases each). The ends were cut back, 4 bases at V and 5 bases at J, with 14 bases in the middle. Per germline, CDR1 SNHLY and CDR2 FYNNEI. The CDR3 is made up of 14 amino acids. CDR3 protein: CASSGGIPPETQYF. CDR3 nucleotide sequence: TGTGCCAGCAGTGGGGGGATTCCCCCTGAGACCCAGTACTTC.

The chain has TRBV4-1 and TRBJ1-5; the D gene is possibly TRBD1 (5 bases). The CDR3 has 16 amino acids. The ends were cut back, 4 bases at V and 6 bases at J, with 19 bases in the middle. The germline V gene encodes CDR1 MGHRA and CDR2 YSYEKL. The CDR3 sequence: CASSPANGQFSQPQHF. The CDR3 region has the DNA TGCGCCAGCAGCCCAGCCAACGGACAATTTTCTCAGCCCCAGCATTTT.

This clonotype was picked up one time. The rearrangement joins TRBV27 to TRBJ2-7, with D tentatively TRBD1 or TRBD2 (6 bases each). Germline V gives CDR1 MNHEY, CDR2 SMNVEV (reference sequence). The V gene lost 4 bases and the J gene lost 2 bases, with 18 bases spanning the gap. The CDR3 loop spans 16 amino acids. CDR3 nucleotide sequence: TGTGCCAGCAGTTCAAGGGGGGACATTTCACCCTACGAGCAGTACTTC. This translates into CASSSRGDISPYEQYF.